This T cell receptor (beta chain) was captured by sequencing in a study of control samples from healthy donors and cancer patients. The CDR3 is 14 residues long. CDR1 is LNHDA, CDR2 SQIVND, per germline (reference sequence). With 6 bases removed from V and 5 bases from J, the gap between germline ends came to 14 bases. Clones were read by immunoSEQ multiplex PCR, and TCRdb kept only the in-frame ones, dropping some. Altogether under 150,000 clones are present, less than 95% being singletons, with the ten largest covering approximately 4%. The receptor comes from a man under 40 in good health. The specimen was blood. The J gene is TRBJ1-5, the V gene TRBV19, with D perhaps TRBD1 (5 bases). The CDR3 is CASSFQGFDQPQHF. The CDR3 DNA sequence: TGTGCCAGTAGCTTCCAGGGTTTCGATCAGCCCCAGCATTTT.